These T cell receptor beta chains were read from a single sample in a study of radiotherapy plus CTLA-4 blockade in lung cancer. Profiled with immunoSEQ multiplex PCR; TCRdb holds only in-frame clones, not every one. In the table there are tens of thousands of clones, 70% to 80% of which are singletons. This material consisted of peripheral blood, taken from a patient treated with radiotherapy plus ipilimumab. The receptors here all came from a human donor with non-small cell lung cancer who had stable disease on radiotherapy plus ipilimumab. The CDR3 runs from the conserved cysteine through the conserved F or W. Fields, in order: V gene, J gene, D gene, clone size, CDR3 DNA, CDR3 protein. D genes are given only for firm matches. Clone size is stated in some rows and not others, as once, few, many or a class when expanded.

>TRBV27|TRBJ1-2|NA|NA
TGTGCCAGCAGTTCCAGGCCCACTATCGGCTACACCTTC
CASSSRPTIGYTF
>TRBV7-2|TRBJ1-2|NA|NA
TGTGCCAGCAGCCCGACGGGGGCGAGCTATGGCTACACCTTC
CASSPTGASYGYTF
>TRBV9|TRBJ2-7|TRBD1|NA
TGTGCCAGCAGCGTAACGGGACAGGCGGCCGAGCAGTACTTC
CASSVTGQAAEQYF
>TRBV7-2|TRBJ2-3|NA|NA
TGTGCCAGCAGCTTAGTAGGGCGGATATACCTCACAGATACGCAGTATTTT
CASSLVGRIYLTDTQYF
>TRBV28|TRBJ1-1|NA|once
TGTGCCAGCAGTTGGGACTTTAACACTGAAGCTTTCTTT
CASSWDFNTEAFF
>TRBV19|TRBJ1-5|NA|NA
TGTGCCAGTAGTATAGGGTTTGGTCAGCCCCAGCATTTT
CASSIGFGQPQHF
>TRBV28|TRBJ1-5|NA|NA
TGTGCCAGCAGTTGGGAGACCGCAGGAAATCAGCCCCAGCATTTT
CASSWETAGNQPQHF
>TRBV4-1|TRBJ1-6|NA|NA
TGCGCCAGCAGCCAAACGGGGGTATATAATTCACCCCTCCACTTT
CASSQTGVYNSPLHF
>TRBV15|TRBJ1-2|NA|NA
TGTGCCACCAGCCCCGGGCGGGGCGGGAACTATGGCTACACCTTC
CATSPGRGGNYGYTF
>TRBV7-9|TRBJ1-2|TRBD1|NA
TGTGCCAGCAGCTCGGGACAGGGGATTTTGATTCGAGCGGATGGCTACACCTTC
CASSSGQGILIRADGYTF
>TRBV6-5|TRBJ1-1|NA|NA
TGTGCCAGCAGTTACTCTGGGGTCACTGAAGCTTTCTTT
CASSYSGVTEAFF
>TRBV7-9|TRBJ1-1|NA|NA
TGTGCCAGCAGCTTCCTCGCAGGCCCAAACACTGAAGCTTTCTTT
CASSFLAGPNTEAFF
>TRBV7-8|TRBJ1-6|NA|NA
TGTGCCAGCAGCCTACAAGTGGGGGATAATTCACCCCTCCACTTT
CASSLQVGDNSPLHF
>TRBV20-1|TRBJ1-1|NA|NA
TGCAGTGCTAGGCGAGAGGGTAGAGCTTTCTTT
CSARREGRAFF
>TRBV9|TRBJ2-3|NA|NA
TGTGCCAGCAGCGGTGACAGGCGCTCCACAGATACGCAGTATTTT
CASSGDRRSTDTQYF
>TRBV11-2|TRBJ1-4|NA|NA
TGTGCCAGCAGCATAATACAGGCGGGCCTTAATGAAAAACTGTTTTTT
CASSIIQAGLNEKLFF
>TRBV7-9|TRBJ1-3|TRBD1|NA
TGTGCCAGCAGCCCGCCCGGGACAGGGGAAAATTTT
CASSPPGTGENF
>TRBV19|TRBJ1-2|NA|NA
TGTGCCAGTAGTCTAGGAACAGGGCACTATGGCTACACCTTC
CASSLGTGHYGYTF
>TRBV11-3|TRBJ2-2|NA|few
TGTGCCAGCAGCTTCGACCTAGTGTCCGGGGAGCTGTTTTTT
CASSFDLVSGELFF
>TRBV5-8|TRBJ2-7|TRBD2|NA
TGTGCCAGCAGCCAATGGACTAGCGGGACATTTTACGAGCAGTACTTC
CASSQWTSGTFYEQYF
>TRBV7-2|TRBJ1-5|NA|NA
TGTGCCAGCAGCCGTGAAGGGGTTCTGGGACAGCCCCAGCATTTT
CASSREGVLGQPQHF
>TRBV5-4|TRBJ1-5|NA|NA
TGTGCCAGCAGCCGGGATAGAACCCCCAATCAGCCCCAGCATTTT
CASSRDRTPNQPQHF
>TRBV5-6|TRBJ1-6|TRBD1|NA
TGTGCCAGCAGCTCGTGGACAGGGGGGAATTCACCCCTCCACTTT
CASSSWTGGNSPLHF
>TRBV2|TRBJ2-5|NA|NA
TGTGCCAGCAGTGCGCAGCAAGAGACCCAGTACTTC
CASSAQQETQYF
>TRBV29-1|TRBJ1-1|TRBD1|NA
TGCAGCGTTGACGGGACAGGGGGCTCTGAAGCTTTCTTT
CSVDGTGGSEAFF
>TRBV30|TRBJ1-5|TRBD1|few
TGTGCCTGGGGACAGGGCAATCAGCCCCAGCATTTT
CAWGQGNQPQHF
>TRBV19|TRBJ1-2|NA|once
TGTGCCAGTAGACTAAACCGGGGGGGAGACGGCTACACCTTC
CASRLNRGGDGYTF
>TRBV29-1|TRBJ1-4|TRBD1|NA
TGCAGCGTTATTCCGGGACAGGGTAATGAAAAACTGTTTTTT
CSVIPGQGNEKLFF
>TRBV19|TRBJ2-2|TRBD2|NA
TGTGCCACACGGACTAGCTCGAACACCGGGGAGCTGTTTTTT
CATRTSSNTGELFF
>TRBV6-5|TRBJ2-7|NA|NA
TGTGCCAGCACCCTCTCCTACGAGCAGTACTTC
CASTLSYEQYF
>TRBV21-1|TRBJ1-5|NA|NA
TGTGCCAGCAGATTCCTCCTACATTGGCATCATCAGCCCCAGCATTTT
CASRFLLHWHHQPQHF
>TRBV10-3|TRBJ1-2|TRBD1|few
TGTGCCATCAGTGAGGTTAAGGGGGCTGGCGGCTACACCTTC
CAISEVKGAGGYTF
>TRBV4-1|TRBJ2-5|NA|NA
TGCGCCAGCAGCCAAGATTGGGGGGTAGAGACCCAGTACTTC
CASSQDWGVETQYF
>TRBV30|TRBJ1-6|NA|NA
TGTGCCTGGAGTGAAGGACAGCTTAATTCACCCCTCCACTTT
CAWSEGQLNSPLHF
>TRBV18|TRBJ1-3|NA|NA
TGTGCCAGCTCCCCCGGCAGGGGTACCGGAAACACCATATATTTT
CASSPGRGTGNTIYF
>TRBV2|TRBJ2-3|NA|NA
TGTGCCACGGAGGGGAGGTGGGTCACAGATACGCAGTATTTT
CATEGRWVTDTQYF
>TRBV6-5|TRBJ2-5|NA|NA
TGTGCCAGCAGTTACACGCAGGGCGGAGAGACCCAGTACTTC
CASSYTQGGETQYF
>TRBV28|TRBJ2-3|NA|NA
TGTGCCAGCAGTTTAACCGCAGATACGCAGTATTTT
CASSLTADTQYF
>TRBV5-5|TRBJ1-2|NA|NA
TGTGCCAGCAGCCGTGCCGGGACCTATGGCTACACCTTC
CASSRAGTYGYTF
>TRBV28|TRBJ1-2|NA|NA
TGTGCCAGCAGTTTAATTTGGGGCGGCTACACCTTC
CASSLIWGGYTF
>TRBV5-1|TRBJ2-2|TRBD1|NA
TGCGCCAGCAGCTCACAGGGGGACTACACCGGGGAGCTGTTTTTT
CASSSQGDYTGELFF
>TRBV12-5|TRBJ2-1|TRBD1|once
TGTGCTAGTGGAGGGACAGGGGGCTACAATGAGCAGTTCTTC
CASGGTGGYNEQFF
>TRBV20-1|TRBJ1-2|NA|NA
TGCAGTGCAGACAGCTATGGCTACACCTTC
CSADSYGYTF
>TRBV5-1|TRBJ2-7|TRBD1|NA
TGCGCCAGCACCAGGTCGGGACAGGTAGGGATGAACGAGCAGTACTTC
CASTRSGQVGMNEQYF
>TRBV2|TRBJ1-2|NA|NA
TGTGCCAGCAGTGAAGCGGGGGATAGCTATGGCTACACCTTC
CASSEAGDSYGYTF
>TRBV9|TRBJ1-1|NA|NA
TGTGCCAGCAGCGCCCCACAGGGCGCAGGGAACACTGAAGCTTTCTTT
CASSAPQGAGNTEAFF
>TRBV10-3|TRBJ1-6|NA|NA
TGTGCCATTAGGACGGGCGTCAGTAATTCACCCCTCCACTTT
CAIRTGVSNSPLHF
>TRBV5-1|TRBJ1-2|TRBD1|NA
TGCGCCAGCAGCTTGGGACAGGGGATTTATGGCTACACCTTC
CASSLGQGIYGYTF
>TRBV5-1|TRBJ2-3|NA|NA
TGCGCCAGCAGCGTGGCGTCTAGAGGCACAGATACGCAGTATTTT
CASSVASRGTDTQYF
>TRBV15|TRBJ1-6|TRBD1|NA
TGTGCCACCAGCAGAGAAGGGACAGGGTTTCGGCCCCTCCACTTT
CATSREGTGFRPLHF